The rows below give T cell receptor beta chains drawn from one sample of a study of vaccination and CD4 T cells after COVID-19. These receptors' antigens are unknown. TCRdb re-analysed the PCR reads in MiXCR, keeping a single row per CDR3 protein. The sample gives about 14,000 distinct CDR3 sequences, over 65% of which show up once; about a tenth is in the top ten. The sample taken for sequencing was CD4+ T cells from blood, cultured in vitro. The origin of the receptors is a human donor who had recovered from COVID-19. The CDR3 runs from the conserved cysteine through the conserved F or W. D genes are given only for firm matches. Clone size, where shown, is once, few, many, or a class for clones that have expanded.

>TRBV7-2|15|NA|TRBJ1-3|TRBD1
CASSAGQVGGNTIYF
TGTGCCAGCAGCGCCGGACAGGTGGGGGGAAACACCATATATTTT
>TRBV20-1|17|NA|TRBJ1-6|NA
CSARDSGGGSYNSPLHF
TGCAGTGCTAGAGATTCGGGGGGCGGGTCCTATAATTCACCCCTCCACTTT
>TRBV20-1|10|few|TRBJ1-2|NA
CSGDRFGYTF
TGCAGTGGGGACCGGTTCGGCTACACCTTC
>TRBV28|15|NA|TRBJ1-1|NA
CASSSGGAMFTEAFF
TGTGCCAGCAGTTCCGGGGGCGCGATGTTCACTGAAGCTTTCTTT
>TRBV15|14|NA|TRBJ2-2|TRBD2
CATSREAGNGELFF
TGTGCCACCAGCAGAGAAGCGGGGAACGGGGAGCTGTTTTTT
>TRBV15|13|few|TRBJ1-2|NA
CATSSRAHYGYTF
TGTGCCACCAGCAGCAGGGCCCACTATGGCTACACCTTC
>TRBV7-9|13|NA|TRBJ2-3|TRBD2
CASTSGSTDTQYF
TGCGCCAGCACTAGCGGGTCCACAGATACGCAGTATTTT
>TRBV15|13|few|TRBJ1-1|NA
CATSNIMNTEAFF
TGTGCCACCAGCAATATCATGAACACTGAAGCTTTCTTT
>TRBV12-3/TRBV12-4|15|once|TRBJ2-3|TRBD1
CASSPLDRDRYTQYF
TGTGCCAGCAGTCCACTGGACAGGGATCGATATACGCAGTATTTT
>TRBV15|17|NA|TRBJ2-7|TRBD2
CATSRDLWGTSVYEQYF
TGTGCCACCAGCAGAGATCTATGGGGGACTAGCGTATACGAGCAGTACTTC
>TRBV10-1|13|few|TRBJ1-6|NA
CASSEQYNSPLHF
TGCGCCAGCAGCGAACAGTATAATTCACCCCTCCACTTT
>TRBV20-1|12|few|TRBJ1-2|NA
CSAQTERYGYTF
TGCAGTGCGCAGACAGAGAGATATGGCTACACCTTC
>TRBV5-6|13|NA|TRBJ2-5|NA
CASSERTKGTQYF
TGTGCCAGCAGCGAGAGGACTAAGGGGACCCAGTACTTC
>TRBV14|14|NA|TRBJ2-7|NA
CASSKASGAYEQYF
TGTGCCAGCAGCAAGGCTTCAGGGGCCTACGAGCAGTACTTC
>TRBV10-1|13|few|TRBJ2-5|TRBD2
CASTSPGGETQYF
TGCGCCAGTACGTCCCCGGGGGGAGAGACCCAGTACTTC
>TRBV7-6|18|NA|TRBJ2-5|TRBD2
CASSLAEELAGVGQTQYF
TGTGCCAGCAGCTTAGCGGAGGAGCTAGCGGGAGTCGGTCAGACCCAGTACTTC
>TRBV30|12|NA|TRBJ1-5|NA
CAWRGSTGPQHF
TGTGCCTGGAGGGGGTCAACTGGGCCCCAGCATTTT
>TRBV20-1|14|NA|TRBJ2-3|TRBD1
CSARRTGVRDTQYF
TGCAGTGCTAGACGGACAGGGGTTCGGGATACGCAGTATTTT
>TRBV11-2|14|NA|TRBJ1-1|NA
CASSLPWVNTEAFF
TGTGCCAGCAGCCTGCCGTGGGTCAACACTGAAGCTTTCTTT
>TRBV27|13|NA|TRBJ1-1|NA
CASSLQGYTEAFF
TGTGCCAGCAGCTTACAGGGATACACTGAAGCTTTCTTT
>TRBV19|13|NA|TRBJ2-1|NA
CASTSLAYNEQFF
TGTGCCAGTACGAGCCTAGCCTACAATGAGCAGTTCTTC
>TRBV10-1|15|once|TRBJ2-3|TRBD2
CASSEGLADTDTQYF
TGCGCCAGCAGCGAAGGACTAGCGGACACAGATACGCAGTATTTT
>TRBV6-5|14|NA|TRBJ2-3|NA
CASSYSRSSDTQYF
TGTGCCAGCAGTTACTCGCGGTCGTCAGATACGCAGTATTTT
>TRBV6-5|15|once|TRBJ1-2|TRBD1
CASSYGQGERYGYTF
TGTGCCAGCAGTTACGGACAGGGAGAGCGCTATGGCTACACCTTC
>TRBV11-2|15|NA|TRBJ2-5|NA
CASSLTLPAQETQYF
TGTGCCAGCAGCTTAACCCTTCCCGCCCAAGAGACCCAGTACTTC
>TRBV27|16|few|TRBJ2-5|TRBD2
CASSLFGGGHRETQYF
TGTGCCAGCAGTTTATTCGGGGGGGGCCACCGGGAGACCCAGTACTTC
>TRBV15|12|NA|TRBJ1-5|NA
CATSRDRQPQHF
TGTGCCACCAGCAGAGATCGGCAGCCCCAGCATTTT
>TRBV7-2|14|NA|TRBJ1-1|NA
CASSHRRGDTEAFF
TGTGCCAGCAGCCACCGACGGGGAGACACTGAAGCTTTCTTT
>TRBV6-2/TRBV6-3|14|NA|TRBJ2-5|NA
CASRPGGRAVTQYF
TGTGCCAGCAGACCGGGTGGCAGGGCGGTGACCCAGTACTTC
>TRBV6-1|14|NA|TRBJ2-1|NA
CASNHGLTQGEQFF
TGTGCCAGCAATCACGGACTGACTCAAGGGGAGCAGTTCTTC
>TRBV20-1|17|few|TRBJ1-1|TRBD1
CSANPSRTGVRDTEAFF
TGCAGTGCTAATCCCTCCCGGACAGGGGTGAGGGACACTGAAGCTTTCTTT
>TRBV15|17|NA|TRBJ2-1|NA
CATSRVRLPSSYNEQFF
TGTGCCACCAGCAGAGTCCGGTTACCGAGCTCCTACAATGAGCAGTTCTTC
>TRBV7-2|16|NA|TRBJ1-6|NA
CASSLVAGSYNSPLHF
TGTGCCAGCAGCTTAGTCGCCGGTTCCTATAATTCACCCCTCCACTTT
>TRBV6-2/TRBV6-3|17|few|TRBJ2-5|NA
CASSYSPVDYLQETQYF
TGTGCCAGCAGTTACTCGCCAGTTGACTACCTACAAGAGACCCAGTACTTC
>TRBV7-2|15|NA|TRBJ1-5|NA
CASSSTSSSNQPQHF
TGTGCCAGCAGCTCAACGTCTTCTAGCAATCAGCCCCAGCATTTT
>TRBV27|15|NA|TRBJ1-5|NA
CASSLGRYSNQPQHF
TGTGCCAGCAGTTTGGGACGGTATAGCAATCAGCCCCAGCATTTT
>TRBV28|14|few|TRBJ1-4|TRBD1
CASSWTGIDEKLFF
TGTGCCAGCAGCTGGACAGGGATCGATGAAAAACTGTTTTTT